The clone carrying this TCR beta chain is a singleton in its sample. Germline values: CDR1 SQVTM, CDR2 ANQGSEA. Deletions cut 4 bases from V and 7 bases from J, with 14 bases between. This CDR3 spans 13 amino acids. Sequencing used immunoSEQ multiplex PCR; TCRdb keeps in-frame clones, though not all of them. The top ten hold roughly 0.15% of the sample, which has millions of clones, roughly 92% seen once. The sample originates from a study of shared clonotypes between healthy human individuals. Study-wide background: The cohort had a couple of women and a few men, ages 18 to 49. Donors had three CD4 naive, three CD4 memory, two CD8 naive and one CD8 memory plate apiece.

This chain links TRBV29-1 with TRBJ1-5, with D tentatively TRBD1 (5 bases). The TCR comes from a man aged 18 to 29 in good health. The sequencing sample was made of naive CD4+ T cells sorted from blood. The subset denotes: CD45RA+ positively selected. The CDR3 bases are TGCAGCGTTGGGGTAGGGGAGGGGCAGCCCCAGCATTTT. Protein sequence: CSVGVGEGQPQHF.